The 3 T cell receptor beta chains given below trace back to one sample, sequenced in a study of patients and donors after allogeneic stem cell transplantation. A single record per CDR3 protein comes from TCRdb applying MiXCR to the RT-PCR reads. The sample includes about 160,000 distinct CDR3 sequences, over 35% seen only once; the top ten take 50%. The material sequenced was blood, either unsorted or a sorted T cell fraction (not recorded which). The origin of the receptors is a human donor who was either an allogeneic HSCT recipient or a stem cell or donor lymphocyte infusion donor (not recorded which). It is not recorded whose cells these are; they may come from a transplant donor.

The chain combines TRBV29-1 with TRBJ2-7, with no clear D. The V end lost 6 bases, the J end lost 5 bases, and 8 bases lay between the germline ends. The CDR3 spans 10 residues. Germline values: CDR1 SQVTM, CDR2 ANQGSEA. The CDR3: CSVGLNEQYF. The CDR3 nucleotides are TGCAGCGTCGGCCTCAACGAGCAGTACTTC.

V gene TRBV11-2 combines with J gene TRBJ1-2; possible D gene TRBD1, 5 bases. V gave up 1 base and J gave up 8 bases, with 11 bases separating them. Germline V lookup: CDR1 SGHAT, CDR2 FQNNGV. This CDR3 has 13 residues. The CDR3 DNA is TGTGCCAGCAGCTTAGGGGGCGGGGACGGCTACACCTTC. This translates into CASSLGGGDGYTF.

The sample holds one count of this clonotype. The gene calls are TRBV12-3 or TRBV12-4 and TRBJ2-1; D uncertain. With 6 bases removed from V and 5 bases from J, the gap between germline ends came to 17 bases. CDR3 size: 15 residues. The CDR3 DNA is TGTGCCAGCAGCCCCGGTGGGCTCGACCACAATGAGCAGTTCTTC. Translation gives CASSPGGLDHNEQFF.